This T cell receptor beta chain was sequenced in a study of T cell responses to AZD1222 COVID-19 vaccine. Profiling relied on immunoSEQ multiplex PCR, and the TCRdb table lists in-frame clones only, not all of them. This sample has 130,000 or so clones, with 70% to 90% found just once. Germline values: CDR1 SEHNR, CDR2 FQNEAQ (reference sequence). V was cut by 5 bases and J by 2 bases, with 7 bases left in between. The CDR3 contains 12 residues. The sample here was peripheral blood, taken 28 days after the second AZD1222 dose. This chain links TRBV7-9 with TRBJ2-7; TRBD1 or TRBD2 may be the D gene (5 bases each). The clonotype comes from an adult who received the AZD1222 COVID-19 vaccine. Here the CDR3 reads CASSGGAYEQYF. The CDR3 DNA follows: TGTGCCAGCAGCGGGGGTGCCTACGAGCAGTACTTC.